The rows below give T cell receptor beta chains drawn from one sample of a study of T cells after yellow fever vaccination. TCRdb reanalysed the 5' RACE reads using MiXCR and keeps one entry per CDR3 protein. Of about 260,000 distinct CDR3 sequences in the sample, under 15% were seen once. The sequencing used CD4+ T cells sorted from PBMCs, collected 45 days after the yellow fever booster vaccination. The source is a man aged 30 to 39 who received the YFV17D yellow fever vaccine. CDR3s include the opening cysteine and the closing phenylalanine or tryptophan. Fields, in order: CDR3 protein, CDR3 DNA, J gene, V gene, D gene, clone size. The D gene is left open where the match is weak. Rows may omit the clone size; those that give it use once, few, many or a size class.

CDR3 protein: CASSFQREMFF
CDR3 DNA: TGTGCCAGCAGTTTTCAGCGGGAGATGTTCTTC
J gene: TRBJ2-1
V gene: TRBV12-3/TRBV12-4
D gene: TRBD2
clone size: NA

CDR3 protein: CASSLGQGGYEQYF
CDR3 DNA: TGTGCCAGCAGCTTGGGACAGGGGGGTTACGAGCAGTACTTC
J gene: TRBJ2-7
V gene: TRBV5-6
D gene: TRBD1
clone size: NA

CDR3 protein: CAISEGAGELEQYF
CDR3 DNA: TGTGCCATCAGTGAGGGGGCAGGCGAGCTCGAGCAGTACTTC
J gene: TRBJ2-7
V gene: TRBV10-3
D gene: NA
clone size: NA

CDR3 protein: CASRELAEKETKYF
CDR3 DNA: TGCGCCAGCAGGGAGCTAGCGGAAAAAGAGACCAAGTACTTC
J gene: TRBJ2-5
V gene: TRBV10-2
D gene: TRBD2
clone size: once

CDR3 protein: CASSTQLAGYNEQFF
CDR3 DNA: TGTGCCAGCAGCACTCAACTAGCGGGTTACAATGAGCAGTTCTTC
J gene: TRBJ2-1
V gene: TRBV7-2
D gene: TRBD2
clone size: NA

CDR3 protein: CASSLTLGEETQYF
CDR3 DNA: TGCGCCAGCAGCTTGACCCTGGGGGAAGAGACCCAGTACTTC
J gene: TRBJ2-5
V gene: TRBV5-1
D gene: NA
clone size: few

CDR3 protein: CSAHEDNLNTEAFF
CDR3 DNA: TGCAGTGCTCATGAGGACAACTTGAACACTGAAGCTTTCTTT
J gene: TRBJ1-1
V gene: TRBV20-1
D gene: NA
clone size: NA

CDR3 protein: CASSFLRNIQYF
CDR3 DNA: TGTGCCAGCAGCTTTTTAAGGAACATTCAGTACTTC
J gene: TRBJ2-4
V gene: TRBV7-8
D gene: NA
clone size: few

CDR3 protein: CASSFPVSQPQHF
CDR3 DNA: TGTGCCAGCAGTTTCCCCGTTAGTCAGCCCCAGCATTTT
J gene: TRBJ1-5
V gene: TRBV28
D gene: NA
clone size: few

CDR3 protein: CASSEALRGLLANTGELFF
CDR3 DNA: TGTGCCAGCAGTGAAGCGCTTCGAGGGCTTCTAGCGAACACCGGGGAGCTGTTTTTT
J gene: TRBJ2-2
V gene: TRBV6-1
D gene: NA
clone size: NA

CDR3 protein: CASSQSPGTNEQFF
CDR3 DNA: TGTGCCAGCAGCCAAAGTCCCGGGACGAATGAGCAGTTCTTC
J gene: TRBJ2-1
V gene: TRBV14
D gene: NA
clone size: few

CDR3 protein: CASSIRQGAPEQYF
CDR3 DNA: TGTGCCAGCAGCATCAGACAGGGGGCTCCCGAGCAGTACTTC
J gene: TRBJ2-7
V gene: TRBV5-4
D gene: TRBD1
clone size: NA

CDR3 protein: CASSLRTGRYQPQHF
CDR3 DNA: TGTGCCAGCAGCTTGAGGACAGGGCGTTATCAGCCCCAGCATTTT
J gene: TRBJ1-5
V gene: TRBV5-6
D gene: TRBD1
clone size: NA

CDR3 protein: CASSFGQNTEAFF
CDR3 DNA: TGTGCCAGCAGTTTCGGACAGAACACTGAAGCTTTCTTT
J gene: TRBJ1-1
V gene: TRBV12-3/TRBV12-4
D gene: NA
clone size: few

CDR3 protein: CASSLNQIANTGELFF
CDR3 DNA: TGTGCCAGCAGCTTAAACCAAATAGCCAACACCGGGGAGCTGTTTTTT
J gene: TRBJ2-2
V gene: TRBV11-2
D gene: NA
clone size: NA

CDR3 protein: CASSPIVRDRGPNNSPLHF
CDR3 DNA: TGTGCCAGCAGCCCGATCGTCCGGGACAGGGGGCCCAATAATTCACCCCTCCACTTT
J gene: TRBJ1-6
V gene: TRBV7-6
D gene: TRBD1
clone size: NA

CDR3 protein: CASSLSTNAEKLFF
CDR3 DNA: TGCGCCAGCAGCCTTTCAACTAATGCGGAAAAACTGTTTTTT
J gene: TRBJ1-4
V gene: TRBV5-1
D gene: NA
clone size: NA